This T cell receptor (beta chain) comes out of a study of identical twins. TCRdb passed the 5' RACE reads through MiXCR, listing each CDR3 protein once. The profile shows roughly 720,000 distinct CDR3 sequences, 18% of them singletons. CDR1 is SEHNR, CDR2 FQNEAQ, per germline (reference sequence). The CDR3 is 16 residues long. Trimming pared 7 bases from V and 8 bases from J, leaving 24 bases between. These sequences were also reported in another study, on T cells expressing NK-cell markers. This second study says: Each TCR beta repertoire originated in sorted T cells that were CD3+CD56+NKG2C+, CD3+CD56+NKG2C- or CD3+CD56-NKG2C+. Sorting was limited to alpha-beta TCR-expressing T cells with an anti-gamma-delta TCR antibody in several experiments.

This chain connects TRBV7-9 to TRBJ2-1; perhaps TRBD2 as D (7 bases). The material sequenced was PBMCs. The TCR sequence derives from a woman aged 18 to 35 in good health. CDR3 bases: TGTGCCAGCACCACGTCCGGGGGGCTTTTGGCTTATGAGCAGTTCTTC. Protein product: CASTTSGGLLAYEQFF.